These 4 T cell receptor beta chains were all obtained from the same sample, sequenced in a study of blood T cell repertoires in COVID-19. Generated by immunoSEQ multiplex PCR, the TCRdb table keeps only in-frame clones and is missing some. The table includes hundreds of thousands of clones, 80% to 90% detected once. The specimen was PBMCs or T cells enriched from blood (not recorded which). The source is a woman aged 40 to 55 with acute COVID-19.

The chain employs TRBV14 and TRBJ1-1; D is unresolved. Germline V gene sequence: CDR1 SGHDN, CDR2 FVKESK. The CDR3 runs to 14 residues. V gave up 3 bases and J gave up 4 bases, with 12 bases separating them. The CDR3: CASSQWAGFTEAFF. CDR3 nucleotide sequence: TGTGCCAGCAGCCAGTGGGCCGGATTCACTGAAGCTTTCTTT.

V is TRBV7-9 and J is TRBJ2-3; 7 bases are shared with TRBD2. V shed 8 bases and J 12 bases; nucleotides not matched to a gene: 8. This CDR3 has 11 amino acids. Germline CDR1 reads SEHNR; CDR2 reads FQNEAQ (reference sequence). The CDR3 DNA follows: TGTGCCAGCGGATACGGGACTACTCAGTATTTT. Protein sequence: CASGYGTTQYF.

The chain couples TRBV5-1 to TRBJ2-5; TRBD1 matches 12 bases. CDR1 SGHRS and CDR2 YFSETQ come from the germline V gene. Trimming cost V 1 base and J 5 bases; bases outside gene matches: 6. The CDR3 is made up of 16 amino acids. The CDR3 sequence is CASSLRGTGGWETQYF. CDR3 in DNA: TGCGCCAGCAGCTTGAGAGGGACAGGGGGCTGGGAGACCCAGTACTTC.

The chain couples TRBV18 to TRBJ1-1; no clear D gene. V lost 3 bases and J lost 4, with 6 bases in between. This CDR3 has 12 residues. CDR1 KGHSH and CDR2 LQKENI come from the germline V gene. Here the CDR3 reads CASSPGRTEAFF. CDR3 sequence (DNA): TGTGCCAGCTCACCTGGGCGCACTGAAGCTTTCTTT.